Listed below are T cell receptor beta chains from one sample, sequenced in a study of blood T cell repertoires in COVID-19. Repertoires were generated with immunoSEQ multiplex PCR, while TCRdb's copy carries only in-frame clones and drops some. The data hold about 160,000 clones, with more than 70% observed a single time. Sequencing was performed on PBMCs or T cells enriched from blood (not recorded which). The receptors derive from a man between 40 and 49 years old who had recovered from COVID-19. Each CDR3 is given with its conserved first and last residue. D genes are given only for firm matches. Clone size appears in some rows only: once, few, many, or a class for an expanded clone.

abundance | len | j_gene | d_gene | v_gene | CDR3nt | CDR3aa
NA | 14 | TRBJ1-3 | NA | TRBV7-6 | TGTGCCAGCAGCCAGGGGATTGTGGGAAACACCATATATTTT | CASSQGIVGNTIYF
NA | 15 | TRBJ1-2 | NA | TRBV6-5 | TGTGCCAGCAATAATGGGGGGGGGCAGCACTATGGCTACACCTTC | CASNNGGGQHYGYTF
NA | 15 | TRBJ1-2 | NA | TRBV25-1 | TGTGCCAGCAGTCCTTCCCCTGGAGTGGTCTATGGCTACACCTTC | CASSPSPGVVYGYTF
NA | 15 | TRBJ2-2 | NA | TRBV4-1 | TGCGCCAGCAGCCAGGTGGGGGGAAGGGCCGGGGAGCTGTTTTTT | CASSQVGGRAGELFF
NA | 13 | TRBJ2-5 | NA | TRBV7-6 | TGTGCCAGCAGCTTGGACAGACAAGAGACCCAGTACTTC | CASSLDRQETQYF
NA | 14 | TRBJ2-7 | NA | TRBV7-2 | TGTGCCAGCAGCGCACCGGGACTCGAATACGAGCAGTACTTC | CASSAPGLEYEQYF
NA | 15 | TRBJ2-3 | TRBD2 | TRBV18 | TGTGCCAGCTCAATAGCGGGGGGAGGCACAGATACGCAGTATTTT | CASSIAGGGTDTQYF
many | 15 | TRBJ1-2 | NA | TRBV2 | TGTGCCAGCAGTGAGTTCCCTGGACAGCTCGGGAGCTACACCTTC | CASSEFPGQLGSYTF
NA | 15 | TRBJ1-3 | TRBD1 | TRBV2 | TGTGCCAGCAGTTATCAGGGGGCCGACGGAAACACCATATATTTT | CASSYQGADGNTIYF
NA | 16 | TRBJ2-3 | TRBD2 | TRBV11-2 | TGTGCCAGCAGCCGACTAGCGGGGCGTAGCACAGATACGCAGTATTTT | CASSRLAGRSTDTQYF
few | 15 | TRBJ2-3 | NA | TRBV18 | TGTGCCAGCTCTAAAGGGGTCTGGGGCACAGATACGCAGTATTTT | CASSKGVWGTDTQYF
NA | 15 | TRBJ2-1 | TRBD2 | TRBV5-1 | TGCGCCAGCGGGGAAATAGCGGGGGCATACAATGAGCAGTTCTTC | CASGEIAGAYNEQFF
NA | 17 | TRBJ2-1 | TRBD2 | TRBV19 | TGTGCCAGTAGTACCTCTCATCTAGCGGGGGCCTACAATGAGCAGTTCTTC | CASSTSHLAGAYNEQFF
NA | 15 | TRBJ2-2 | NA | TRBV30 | TGTGCCTGGATTCCTGCGGGGGCTGTCACCGGGGAGCTGTTTTTT | CAWIPAGAVTGELFF
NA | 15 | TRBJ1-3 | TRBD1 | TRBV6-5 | TGTGCCAGCAGTACCAGGGGGAACTCTGGAAACACCATATATTTT | CASSTRGNSGNTIYF
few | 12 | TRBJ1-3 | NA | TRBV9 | TGTGCCAGCAGCGTAGACTTAAACACCATATATTTT | CASSVDLNTIYF
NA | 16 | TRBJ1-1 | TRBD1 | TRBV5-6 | TGTGCCAGCACCTTGACAGGGGTCTCAGAATGGACTGAAGCTTTCTTT | CASTLTGVSEWTEAFF
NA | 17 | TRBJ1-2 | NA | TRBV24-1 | TGTGCCACCAGTGATACCCGGGGGGGCAGAACTAACTATGGCTACACCTTC | CATSDTRGGRTNYGYTF
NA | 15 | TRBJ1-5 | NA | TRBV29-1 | TGCAGCAATGAAAGGGGTCCGGAACAAAATCAGCCCCAGCATTTT | CSNERGPEQNQPQHF
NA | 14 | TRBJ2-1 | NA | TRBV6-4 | TGTGCCAGCAGTGTGGACTATGGTGATAATGAGCAGTTCTTC | CASSVDYGDNEQFF
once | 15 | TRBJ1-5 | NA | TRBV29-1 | TGCAGCGCCTCTGCGGGGAGCGGGAGCAATCAGCCCCAGCATTTT | CSASAGSGSNQPQHF
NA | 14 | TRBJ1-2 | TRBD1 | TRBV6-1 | TGTGCCAGCAGTGAGGGACAGGGAGTCTATGGCTACACCTTC | CASSEGQGVYGYTF
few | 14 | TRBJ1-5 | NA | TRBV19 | TGTGCCAGTAGTCCCCTGACTGGTGATCAGCCCCAGCATTTT | CASSPLTGDQPQHF
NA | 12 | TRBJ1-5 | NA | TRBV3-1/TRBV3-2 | TGTGCCAGCAGCCAGGGCCATCAGCCCCAGCATTTT | CASSQGHQPQHF
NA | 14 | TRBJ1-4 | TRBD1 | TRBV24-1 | TGTGCCACCAGTGATAACAGGGGAGGTGAAAAACTGTTTTTT | CATSDNRGGEKLFF
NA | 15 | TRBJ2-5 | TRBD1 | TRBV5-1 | TGCGCCAGCAGCGTGGACGGGACAGGGCGAGAGACCCAGTACTTC | CASSVDGTGRETQYF
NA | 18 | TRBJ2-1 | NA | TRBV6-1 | TGTGCCAGCAGTGGACCCCTATTGGGGGCCACCCGAGAGGGTGAGCAGTTCTTC | CASSGPLLGATREGEQFF
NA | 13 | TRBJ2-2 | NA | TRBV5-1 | TGCGCCAGCAGCCAACAGGGTACCGGGGAGCTGTTTTTT | CASSQQGTGELFF
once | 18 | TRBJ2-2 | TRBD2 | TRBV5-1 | TGCGCCAGCAGCCCTTGGACTAGCGGGGGGACGAACACCGGGGAGCTGTTTTTT | CASSPWTSGGTNTGELFF
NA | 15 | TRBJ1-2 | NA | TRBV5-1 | TGCGCCAGCAGCTTGGCCGAGTCGACCAAGGGGGGCTACACCTTC | CASSLAESTKGGYTF
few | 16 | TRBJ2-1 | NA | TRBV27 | TGTGCCAGCAGTTGGAATCAGGGATCCTCCTACAATGAGCAGTTCTTC | CASSWNQGSSYNEQFF
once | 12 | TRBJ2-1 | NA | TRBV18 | TGTGCCAGCTCACCAGGGGCTCCTGAGCAGTTCTTC | CASSPGAPEQFF
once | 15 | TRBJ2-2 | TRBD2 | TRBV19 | TGTGCCAGTAGCCCGAGACTAGCCCCTACCGGGGAGCTGTTTTTT | CASSPRLAPTGELFF
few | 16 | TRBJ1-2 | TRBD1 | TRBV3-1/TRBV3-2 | TGTGCCAGCAGCCGAAGAGTGGCCCGGCAGGGGGCTGGCTACACCTTC | CASSRRVARQGAGYTF
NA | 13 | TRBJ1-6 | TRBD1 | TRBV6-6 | TGTGCCATGCAGGGGGCGGTTAATTCACCCCTCCACTTT | CAMQGAVNSPLHF
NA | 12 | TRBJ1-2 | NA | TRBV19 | TGTGCCAGTACAGGGGATCTCGGGGGCTACACCTTC | CASTGDLGGYTF
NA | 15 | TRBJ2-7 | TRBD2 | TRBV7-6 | TGTGCCAGCAGCTTAGTAGCGGCGGGGGGAAACGAGCAGTACTTC | CASSLVAAGGNEQYF
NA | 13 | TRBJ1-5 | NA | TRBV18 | TGTGCCAGCTCACCACCCGGGTCCCAGCCCCAGCATTTT | CASSPPGSQPQHF
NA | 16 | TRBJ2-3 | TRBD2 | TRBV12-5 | TGTGCTAGTGGCCCGGGTCTAGCGGGGCGCACAGATACGCAGTATTTT | CASGPGLAGRTDTQYF